This is a list of T cell receptor beta chains from one sample in a study of cytomegalovirus exposure and HLA in healthy donors. Some clones are missing from TCRdb's copy, which holds only in-frame ones; the method was immunoSEQ multiplex PCR. This table has fewer than 250,000 clones, around 80% appearing once. Source material: PBMCs. The receptors come from a man aged 18 to 29 in good health and CMV-seronegative. CDR3s include the opening cysteine and the closing phenylalanine or tryptophan. Fields, in order: J gene, clone size, V gene, D gene, CDR3 protein, CDR3 DNA. The D gene is left open where the match is weak. The listing skips clone size in some rows; elsewhere it reads once, few, many or a size class.

TRBJ2-2 | - | TRBV29-1 | TRBD1 | CSVAPSGGPGTGELFF | TGCAGCGTTGCCCCGTCAGGGGGCCCTGGGACCGGGGAGCTGTTTTTT
TRBJ2-1 | - | TRBV28 | TRBD2 | CASSLFPAGLSYNEQFF | TGTGCCAGCAGTTTATTCCCCGCGGGACTATCCTACAATGAGCAGTTCTTC
TRBJ1-3 | - | TRBV2 | - | CASSSLGGSFSGNTIYF | TGTGCCAGCAGCTCCCTCGGGGGGTCGTTCTCTGGAAACACCATATATTTT
TRBJ1-1 | - | TRBV9 | - | CASSERQVGQAFF | TGTGCCAGCAGCGAAAGACAGGTGGGGCAAGCTTTCTTT
TRBJ2-7 | - | TRBV9 | TRBD2 | CASSVEAGVYEQYF | TGTGCCAGCAGCGTAGAGGCGGGAGTTTACGAGCAGTACTTC
TRBJ2-1 | - | TRBV10-1 | - | CASSAGVGLYNEQFF | TGCGCCAGCAGTGCCGGAGTAGGATTGTACAATGAGCAGTTCTTC
TRBJ1-2 | - | TRBV7-9 | - | CASSLVRGYGYTF | TGTGCCAGCAGCTTAGTACGGGGCTATGGCTACACCTTC
TRBJ1-6 | - | TRBV6-5 | - | CASSSEGLDSPLHF | TGTGCCAGCAGTTCTGAGGGCTTGGATTCACCCCTCCACTTT
TRBJ2-3 | - | TRBV5-6 | TRBD2 | CASSSDPGGGFRDTQYF | TGTGCCAGCAGCTCGGACCCGGGCGGGGGGTTTAGAGATACGCAGTATTTT
TRBJ1-1 | - | TRBV7-9 | - | CASSLGMNTEAFF | TGTGCCAGCAGCTTAGGTATGAACACTGAAGCTTTCTTT
TRBJ2-3 | - | TRBV29-1 | - | CSVDGDFLTDTQYF | TGCAGCGTTGACGGGGACTTCCTCACAGATACGCAGTATTTT
TRBJ2-2 | - | TRBV7-9 | TRBD2 | CASSPSGSGYRELFF | TGTGCCAGCAGCCCCAGCGGGAGTGGATACCGGGAGCTGTTTTTT
TRBJ2-1 | - | TRBV12-5 | TRBD2 | CASGPGLAGVRGEQFF | TGTGCTAGTGGTCCGGGACTAGCGGGAGTGAGGGGTGAGCAGTTCTTC
TRBJ2-1 | few | TRBV7-8 | TRBD2 | CASASGGANEQFF | TGTGCCAGTGCTAGCGGGGGGGCCAATGAGCAGTTCTTC
TRBJ1-2 | - | TRBV5-1 | TRBD1 | CASSWGDRANYGYTF | TGCGCCAGCAGCTGGGGTGACAGGGCTAACTATGGCTACACCTTC
TRBJ1-5 | - | TRBV19 | TRBD1 | CASSLLGQGNQPQHF | TGTGCCAGTAGTCTCCTCGGACAGGGAAACCAGCCCCAGCATTTT
TRBJ2-1 | - | TRBV10-1 | - | CASSDIPPQGRGAYNEQFF | TGCGCCAGCAGTGATATCCCCCCACAAGGGCGGGGAGCCTACAATGAGCAGTTCTTC
TRBJ1-4 | few | TRBV10-3 | - | CATGSFGEKLFF | TGTGCCACCGGGTCCTTCGGTGAAAAACTGTTTTTT
TRBJ2-7 | many | TRBV7-6 | TRBD1 | CASSSGQGRYEQYF | TGTGCCAGCAGCTCCGGACAGGGACGATACGAGCAGTACTTC
TRBJ2-7 | - | TRBV4-3 | TRBD1 | CASSQGLGTGAYEQYF | TGCGCCAGCAGCCAGGGGCTCGGGACAGGGGCCTACGAGCAGTACTTC
TRBJ2-5 | - | TRBV7-2 | TRBD2 | CASSKGLAEETQYF | TGTGCCAGCAGCAAGGGACTAGCGGAAGAGACCCAGTACTTC
TRBJ2-1 | - | TRBV28 | - | CASIEGDSYNEQFF | TGTGCCAGCATTGAGGGTGACTCCTACAATGAGCAGTTCTTC
TRBJ1-1 | - | TRBV4-3 | TRBD1 | CASSQGTGGFLATEAFF | TGCGCCAGCAGCCAAGGCACAGGGGGCTTTCTGGCCACTGAAGCTTTCTTT
TRBJ2-1 | - | TRBV5-4 | - | CASSLLAGLNEQFF | TGTGCCAGCAGCTTATTGGCGGGCCTGAATGAGCAGTTCTTC
TRBJ1-1 | - | TRBV7-2 | TRBD1 | CASSLARQGALGNTEAFF | TGTGCCAGCAGCTTAGCGAGGCAGGGGGCTCTCGGGAACACTGAAGCTTTCTTT
TRBJ2-7 | - | TRBV4-3 | TRBD1 | CASSQDNGQGTYEQYF | TGCGCCAGCAGCCAAGATAACGGACAGGGGACGTACGAGCAGTACTTC
TRBJ2-3 | once | TRBV7-2 | TRBD2 | CASSFGWTSGAPDTQYF | TGTGCCAGCAGCTTCGGGTGGACTAGCGGGGCCCCCGATACGCAGTATTTT
TRBJ2-3 | - | TRBV2 | - | CASRISGSTDTQYF | TGTGCCAGCAGAATTAGCGGAAGCACAGATACGCAGTATTTT
TRBJ2-7 | - | TRBV18 | TRBD1 | CASSPPIQGSSYEQYF | TGTGCCAGCTCACCTCCCATACAGGGGAGCTCCTACGAGCAGTACTTC
TRBJ2-1 | - | TRBV25-1 | TRBD2 | CASSKAGGNEQFF | TGTGCCAGCAGTAAAGCGGGGGGGAACGAGCAGTTCTTC
TRBJ2-3 | few | TRBV6-5 | TRBD2 | CASRRGGTDTQYF | TGTGCCAGCAGACGGGGAGGGACAGATACGCAGTATTTT
TRBJ2-2 | once | TRBV6-5 | - | CASSYSSQNTGELFF | TGTGCCAGCAGTTACTCGAGTCAGAACACCGGGGAGCTGTTTTTT
TRBJ1-4 | - | TRBV19 | - | CASSPTGSGNEKLFF | TGTGCCAGTAGTCCCACAGGGTCGGGTAATGAAAAACTGTTTTTT
TRBJ2-5 | - | TRBV6-5 | - | CASRLQGEETQYF | TGTGCCAGCAGGCTACAGGGAGAAGAGACCCAGTACTTC
TRBJ1-1 | - | TRBV7-9 | - | CASSLGQNTEAFF | TGTGCCAGCAGCTTAGGACAGAACACTGAAGCTTTCTTT
TRBJ1-2 | - | TRBV4-1 | - | CASSQDSQAPNYGYTF | TGCGCCAGCAGCCAAGACTCGCAGGCCCCTAACTATGGCTACACCTTC
TRBJ2-7 | - | TRBV6-6 | TRBD1 | CASSQPGTGDYEQYF | TGTGCCAGCAGTCAACCCGGGACAGGCGACTACGAGCAGTACTTC
TRBJ1-1 | few | TRBV29-1 | - | CSVDGETTEAFF | TGCAGCGTTGACGGAGAAACGACTGAAGCTTTCTTT
TRBJ2-7 | - | TRBV5-4 | - | CASSLASGTDYEQYF | TGTGCCAGCAGCTTGGCATCGGGGACGGACTACGAGCAGTACTTC
TRBJ2-4 | - | TRBV7-2 | - | CASSYQVRGTGNIQYF | TGTGCCAGCAGCTACCAAGTGAGAGGCACGGGAAACATTCAGTACTTC
TRBJ2-3 | - | TRBV12-5 | TRBD1 | CASGLVRTGRFSADTQYF | TGTGCTAGTGGTTTGGTTCGGACAGGGCGGTTTAGCGCAGATACGCAGTATTTT
TRBJ2-5 | few | TRBV7-9 | TRBD1 | CASSARTGSQETQYF | TGTGCCAGCAGCGCTAGGACAGGGAGCCAAGAGACCCAGTACTTC
TRBJ2-1 | - | TRBV6-5 | TRBD2 | CASSREGQSEQFF | TGTGCCAGCTCCAGGGAGGGCCAGAGTGAGCAGTTCTTC
TRBJ2-2 | - | TRBV7-2 | - | CASSTRGGNTGELFF | TGTGCCAGCAGCACTAGAGGGGGAAACACCGGGGAGCTGTTTTTT
TRBJ1-2 | - | TRBV5-1 | TRBD1 | CASSQGQDVLGYTF | TGCGCCAGCAGCCAGGGACAGGACGTTCTCGGCTACACCTTC
TRBJ1-1 | once | TRBV27 | - | CASSFSRGMAEAFF | TGTGCCAGCAGTTTCTCCAGGGGTATGGCTGAAGCTTTCTTT
TRBJ2-5 | - | TRBV10-3 | TRBD1 | CAIQTGSQETQYF | TGTGCCATACAGACAGGGTCCCAAGAGACCCAGTACTTC
TRBJ2-1 | - | TRBV15 | - | CATSAGSNEQFF | TGTGCCACCAGCGCGGGGTCTAATGAGCAGTTCTTC
TRBJ2-1 | - | TRBV5-1 | TRBD1 | CASRAPGQGYNEQFF | TGCGCCAGCAGGGCACCGGGACAGGGTTACAATGAGCAGTTCTTC
TRBJ1-1 | - | TRBV14 | TRBD1 | CASSWGMGQITEAFF | TGTGCCAGCAGCTGGGGGATGGGACAGATCACTGAAGCTTTCTTT
TRBJ2-2 | once | TRBV5-4 | TRBD2 | CASSRPGLAGTGELFF | TGTGCCAGCAGCAGACCGGGACTAGCGGGCACCGGGGAGCTGTTTTTT
TRBJ2-7 | few | TRBV5-4 | TRBD2 | CASSLSLAGGYEQYF | TGTGCCAGCAGCTTGTCTCTAGCGGGAGGGTACGAGCAGTACTTC
TRBJ2-3 | - | TRBV27 | TRBD2 | CASSPRGASTSGFRTDTQYF | TGTGCCAGCAGTCCCCGGGGGGCCTCTACTAGCGGGTTTCGCACAGATACGCAGTATTTT
TRBJ1-2 | - | TRBV15 | - | CATSRDEGYGYTF | TGTGCCACCAGCAGAGATGAGGGCTATGGCTACACCTTC
TRBJ1-2 | - | TRBV5-8 | - | CASSHIRRLNYGYTF | TGTGCCAGCAGCCACATCCGGCGGCTAAACTATGGCTACACCTTC
TRBJ1-2 | - | TRBV9 | TRBD1 | CASSAWETGVGLANYGYTF | TGTGCCAGCAGCGCCTGGGAAACAGGGGTGGGCTTAGCCAACTATGGCTACACCTTC
TRBJ2-7 | - | TRBV2 | TRBD2 | CASRLGLAGLSSYEQYF | TGTGCCAGCAGGTTGGGACTAGCGGGATTAAGCTCCTACGAGCAGTACTTC
TRBJ2-2 | once | TRBV9 | - | CASSFRTTGELFF | TGTGCCAGCAGCTTTAGGACTACCGGGGAGCTGTTTTTT
TRBJ1-1 | - | TRBV27 | TRBD1 | CASSAGQGNTEAFF | TGTGCCAGCAGTGCGGGACAGGGGAACACTGAAGCTTTCTTT
TRBJ2-3 | - | TRBV7-9 | TRBD2 | CASRLPPRLAGRKDTQYF | TGTGCCAGCAGATTACCTCCTCGACTAGCGGGGAGGAAAGATACGCAGTATTTT